This entry is about one TCR beta chain. The sample is drawn from a study of beta chain features in type 1 diabetes. The collection from each donor was one heparinised blood draw averaging approximately 110 mL. Isolated RNA was reverse transcribed in full, so expressed TCRB transcripts were sequenced. Generated by immunoSEQ multiplex PCR, the TCRdb table keeps only in-frame clones and is missing some. The table lists around 430,000 clones, 25% to 35% of them singletons. This receptor was identified in a man aged 18 to 29 in good health. Sequencing was performed on naive CD4+ T cells from blood.

The CDR3 nucleotides are TGTGCCAGCAGCGCCCGGGACTTAGAAGCTTTCTTT. Translation: CASSARDLEAFF. The V call is TRBV7-9, the J call TRBJ1-1, with a possible D match to TRBD1 (5 bases). Per the germline V gene, CDR1 is SEHNR and CDR2 is FQNEAQ (reference sequence). V was trimmed by 5 bases and J by 8 bases, leaving 12 bases between them. The CDR3 consists of 12 residues. Full variable domain (outside the CDR3, taken from reference TRBV7-9 and TRBJ1-1): DTGVSQNPRHKITKRGQNVTFRCDPISEHNRLYWYRQTLGQGPEFLTYFQNEAQLEKSRLLSDRFSAERPKGSFSTLEIQRTEQGDSAMYLCASSARDLEAFFGQGTRLTVV.